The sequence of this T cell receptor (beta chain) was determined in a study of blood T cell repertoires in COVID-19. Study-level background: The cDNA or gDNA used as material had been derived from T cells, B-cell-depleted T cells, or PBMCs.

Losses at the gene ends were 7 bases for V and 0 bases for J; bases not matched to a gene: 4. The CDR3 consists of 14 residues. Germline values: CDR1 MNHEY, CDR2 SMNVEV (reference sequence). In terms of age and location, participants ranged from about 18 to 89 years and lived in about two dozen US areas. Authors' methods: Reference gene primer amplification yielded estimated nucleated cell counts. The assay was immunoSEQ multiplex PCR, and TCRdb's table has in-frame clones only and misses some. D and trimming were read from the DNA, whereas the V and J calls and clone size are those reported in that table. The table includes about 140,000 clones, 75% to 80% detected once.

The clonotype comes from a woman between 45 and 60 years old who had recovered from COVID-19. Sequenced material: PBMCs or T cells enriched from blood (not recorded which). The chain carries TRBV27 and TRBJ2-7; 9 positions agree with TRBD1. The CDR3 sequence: CASTSDRGSYEQYF. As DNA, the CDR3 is TGTGCCAGCACCTCGGACAGGGGCTCCTACGAGCAGTACTTC.